This T cell receptor beta chain was obtained from a study of blood T cell repertoires in COVID-19. The V gene lost 1 base and the J gene lost 5 bases, with 11 bases spanning the gap. Germline CDR1 and CDR2: SGHTA and FQGNSA. This CDR3 has 14 residues. In this sample, this clone turned up once. Libraries were prepared by immunoSEQ multiplex PCR; TCRdb keeps only in-frame clonotypes and omits some of them. In the table there are about 250,000 clones, approximately 85% of which are singletons. This clonotype was obtained from a woman aged 45-59 years with acute COVID-19. V and J are TRBV7-2 and TRBJ2-5; D not resolved. The source material was PBMCs or T cells enriched from blood (not recorded which). This chain's CDR3 is CASSLEARGETQYF. The CDR3 DNA reads as TGTGCCAGCAGCTTAGAGGCTAGAGGCGAGACCCAGTACTTC.